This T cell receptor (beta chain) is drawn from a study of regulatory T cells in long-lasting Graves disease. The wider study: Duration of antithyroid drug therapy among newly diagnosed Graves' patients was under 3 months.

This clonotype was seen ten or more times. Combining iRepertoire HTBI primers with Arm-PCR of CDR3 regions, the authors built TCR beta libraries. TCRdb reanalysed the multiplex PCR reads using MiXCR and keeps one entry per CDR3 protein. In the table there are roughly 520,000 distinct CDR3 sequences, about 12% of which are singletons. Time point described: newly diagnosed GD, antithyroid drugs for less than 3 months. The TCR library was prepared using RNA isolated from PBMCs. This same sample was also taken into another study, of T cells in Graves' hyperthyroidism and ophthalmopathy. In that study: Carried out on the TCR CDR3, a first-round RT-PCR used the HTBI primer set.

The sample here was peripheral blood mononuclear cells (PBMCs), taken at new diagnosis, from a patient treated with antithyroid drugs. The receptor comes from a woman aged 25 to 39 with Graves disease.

CDR3 residues: CASSLLEGGPEAFF. CDR3 DNA sequence: TGTGCCAGCAGCTTACTCGAGGGGGGACCTGAAGCTTTCTTT. This chain joins TRBV7-9 and TRBJ1-1; the D gene is possibly TRBD1 (6 bases). This CDR3 contains 14 residues. The V and J ends lost 2 bases and 6 bases respectively, with 13 bases between them. Per the germline V gene, CDR1 is SEHNR and CDR2 is FQNEAQ (reference sequence).